These 8 T cell receptor beta chains were sequenced from one sample in a study. MiXCR, applied by TCRdb to the RT-PCR reads, yields one record per CDR3 protein. The sample lists 550,000 to 750,000 distinct CDR3 sequences, around 14% seen once, with 3.6% in the top ten. Material: memory CD4+ T cells from blood. All receptors come from a female donor in good health, serving as a healthy control.

This clonotype has more than one count but fewer than ten. The chain links TRBV6-1 to TRBJ2-7; 7 bases match TRBD1. CDR3 length equals 15 residues. Trimming at V came to 4 bases and at J to 2 bases, leaving 8 bases not matched to a gene. Germline V gene data show CDR1 as MNHNS and CDR2 as SASEGT. The CDR3 loop is CASSATPDRPYEQYF. Written as DNA, the CDR3 is TGTGCCAGCAGTGCAACCCCGGACAGGCCCTACGAGCAGTACTTC.

This chain connects TRBV28 to TRBJ1-2; D is undetermined. V lost 3 bases, J lost 5 bases, and 13 bases lay in between. The CDR3 covers 14 residues. Germline CDR1 MDHEN, CDR2 SYDVKM. The CDR3 nucleotides are TGTGCCAGCAGTTTTGCAAGTTCTGGATATGGCTACACCTTC. It is translated as CASSFASSGYGYTF.

This clonotype has ten or more counts. The chain uses TRBV7-2 and TRBJ1-5; tentative D call: TRBD1 (5 bases). This CDR3 has 16 residues. Germline CDR1 SGHTA, CDR2 FQGNSA. Trimming shortened V by 5 bases and J by 4 bases, and 18 bases separated the two germline ends. CDR3 nucleotide sequence: TGTGCCAGCAGCCCTCAGGGCGGGGGGACGAATCAGCCCCAGCATTTT. The encoded protein is CASSPQGGGTNQPQHF. The complete variable domain, with remaining parts taken from reference TRBV7-2 and TRBJ1-5, reads GAGVSQSPSNKVTEKGKDVELRCDPISGHTALYWYRQSLGQGLEFLIYFQGNSAPDKSGLPSDRFSAERTGGSVSTLTIQRTQQEDSAVYLCASSPQGGGTNQPQHFGDGTRLSIL.

This clonotype was picked up a small number of times. The chain uses TRBV5-1 and TRBJ2-6; the D is unclear. The germline CDR1 and CDR2 sequences are SGHRS and YFSETQ. The length of the CDR3 is 15 residues. The germline V and J ends were trimmed by 4 bases and 0 bases, with 8 bases remaining between them. CDR3 coding DNA: TGCGCCAGCAGCGCCCCGAACTCTGGGGCCAACGTCCTGACTTTC. Translated: CASSAPNSGANVLTF.

This clonotype was counted at least ten times. V gene TRBV5-1 combines with J gene TRBJ1-2; a weak D match, TRBD1 (5 bases). The CDR3 covers 14 residues. The germline gives CDR1 SGHRS, CDR2 YFSETQ. The ends were cut back, 3 bases at V and 4 bases at J, with 13 bases in the middle. CDR3 loop: CASSSSDRPYGYTF. CDR3 in DNA: TGCGCCAGCAGCTCGTCAGACAGACCCTATGGCTACACCTTC.

This clonotype was picked up many times. The V and J genes are TRBV4-3 and TRBJ2-3; D assignment may be TRBD1 or TRBD2 (5 bases each). V was pared by 1 base and J by 5 bases, with 16 bases between. Germline V gene lookup returns CDR1 LGHNA and CDR2 YSLEER. CDR3 length equals 16 residues. CDR3: CASSQGGQGTIDTQYF. The DNA of the CDR3 is TGCGCCAGCAGCCAAGGCGGGCAAGGGACGATAGATACGCAGTATTTT.

This chain joins TRBV9 and TRBJ2-5; 11 bases agree with TRBD2. Germline V gives CDR1 SGDLS, CDR2 YYNGEE. Trimming cost V 4 bases and J 3 bases; bases outside gene matches: 2. The CDR3 covers 14 residues. CDR3 residues: CASSLSGGEETQYF. CDR3 DNA: TGTGCCAGCAGCCTTAGCGGGGGGGAAGAGACCCAGTACTTC.

The CDR3 region is CSAREPGGVGYTF. The DNA for the CDR3 is TGCAGTGCTAGAGAGCCAGGGGGGGTTGGCTACACCTTC. The rearrangement joins TRBV20-1 to TRBJ1-2, with TRBD1 identical over 7 bases. The CDR3 contains 13 residues. The ends lost 0 bases at V and 7 bases at J; junction bases unmatched: 5. Germline lookup yields CDR1 DFQATT and CDR2 SNEGSKA (reference sequence).